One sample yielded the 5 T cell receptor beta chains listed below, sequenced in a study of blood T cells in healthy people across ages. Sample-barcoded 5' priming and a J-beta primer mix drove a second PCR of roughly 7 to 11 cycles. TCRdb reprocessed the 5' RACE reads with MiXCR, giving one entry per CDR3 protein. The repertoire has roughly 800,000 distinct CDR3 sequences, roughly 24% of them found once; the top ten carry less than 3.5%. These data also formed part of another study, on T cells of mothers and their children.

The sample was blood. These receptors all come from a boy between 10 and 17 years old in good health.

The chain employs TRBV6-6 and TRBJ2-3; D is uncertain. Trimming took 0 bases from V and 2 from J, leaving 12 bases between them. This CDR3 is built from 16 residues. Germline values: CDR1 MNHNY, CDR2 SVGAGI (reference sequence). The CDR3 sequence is CASSYSTRQVTDTQYF. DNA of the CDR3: TGTGCCAGCAGTTACTCGACCCGGCAAGTCACAGATACGCAGTATTTT.

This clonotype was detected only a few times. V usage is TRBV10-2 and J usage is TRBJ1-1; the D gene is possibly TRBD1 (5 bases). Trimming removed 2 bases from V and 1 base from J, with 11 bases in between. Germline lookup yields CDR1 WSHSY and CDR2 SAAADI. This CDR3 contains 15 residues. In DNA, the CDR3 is TGCGCCAGCAGTGAGGCCGGGACCGCGAACACTGAAGCTTTCTTT. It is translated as CASSEAGTANTEAFF.

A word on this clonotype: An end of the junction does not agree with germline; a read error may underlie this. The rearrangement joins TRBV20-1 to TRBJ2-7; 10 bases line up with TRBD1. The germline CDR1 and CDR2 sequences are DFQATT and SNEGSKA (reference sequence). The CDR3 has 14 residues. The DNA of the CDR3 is TGCAGTGCACCGACCGGGACAGGGGCCTACGAGCAGTACTTT. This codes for CSAPTGTGAYEQYF.

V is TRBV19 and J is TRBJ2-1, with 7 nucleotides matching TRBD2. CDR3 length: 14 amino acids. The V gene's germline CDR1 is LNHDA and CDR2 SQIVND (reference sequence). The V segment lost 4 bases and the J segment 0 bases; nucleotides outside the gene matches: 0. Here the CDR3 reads CASSREGSYNEQFF. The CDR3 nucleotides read TGTGCCAGTAGTAGGGAGGGCTCCTACAATGAGCAGTTCTTC. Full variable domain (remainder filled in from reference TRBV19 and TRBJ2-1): DGGITQSPKYLFRKEGQNVTLSCEQNLNHDAMYWYRQDPGQGLRLIYYSQIVNDFQKGDIAEGYSVSREKKESFPLTVTSAQKNPTAFYLCASSREGSYNEQFFGPGTRLTVL.

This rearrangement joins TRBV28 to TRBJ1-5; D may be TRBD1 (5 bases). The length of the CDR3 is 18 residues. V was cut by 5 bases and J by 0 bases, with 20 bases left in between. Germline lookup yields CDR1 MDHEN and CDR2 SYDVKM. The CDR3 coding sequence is TGTGCCAGCAGTCCCAGACTCGTGACAGCAACTAGCAATCAGCCCCAGCATTTT. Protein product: CASSPRLVTATSNQPQHF. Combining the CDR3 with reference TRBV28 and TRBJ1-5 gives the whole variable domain DVKVTQSSRYLVKRTGEKVFLECVQDMDHENMFWYRQDPGLGLRLIYFSYDVKMKEKGDIPEGYSVSREKKERFSLILESASTNQTSMYLCASSPRLVTATSNQPQHFGDGTRLSIL.